Presented here are 25 T cell receptor beta chains from one specimen sequenced in a study of human T cells and chemical hapten exposure. TCRdb analysed the RACE reads with MiXCR anew, one entry per CDR3 protein. The sample shows about 59,000 distinct CDR3 sequences, approximately 10% of them seen only once. Time point denoted: pre-sensitization, week 0. The treatment: therapeutic diphenylcyclopropenone sensitization with weekly scalp DPC. This specimen was whole blood, taken in connection with sensitization to the hapten diphenylcyclopropenone (DPC). Source of these receptors: a middle-aged woman with alopecia areata. Some clones in this sample may be carry-over from other donors' samples.

This clonotype came up a few times. The chain employs TRBV3-1 and TRBJ2-7, with D perhaps TRBD1 or TRBD2 (6 bases each). V gave up 3 bases and J gave up 2 bases, with 14 bases separating them. The germline V gene encodes CDR1 LGHDT and CDR2 YNNKEL (reference sequence). The CDR3 covers 15 residues. In nucleotides, the CDR3 is TGTGCCAGCAGCCAGGGGGGCATTACCCCCTACGAGCAGTACTTC. Encoded protein: CASSQGGITPYEQYF.

The chain combines TRBV28 with TRBJ2-5, with D perhaps matching TRBD1 (6 bases). The CDR3 is 13 amino acids. Germline V gene sequence: CDR1 MDHEN, CDR2 SYDVKM. Trimming removed 5 bases from V and 5 bases from J, with 12 bases in between. The CDR3 bases are TGTGCCAGCAGTCTCAGGGGTTGGGAGACCCAGTACTTC. This gives the protein CASSLRGWETQYF.

V gene TRBV5-1 combines with J gene TRBJ2-7; 10 bases fit TRBD1. The CDR3 consists of 17 residues. V trimming: 4 bases; J trimming: 6 bases; junction bases outside the gene matches: 16. The germline V gene encodes CDR1 SGHRS and CDR2 YFSETQ. In DNA form, the CDR3 reads TGCGCCAGCAGCAGGGGGGACAGGGGCCAGACGCCTCGCGAGCAGTACTTC. This encodes CASSRGDRGQTPREQYF.

A few counts support this clonotype. The J gene is TRBJ2-2, the V gene TRBV5-4, with D perhaps given as TRBD1 or TRBD2 (5 bases each). The CDR3 runs to 13 residues. The germline V gene has CDR1 SGHNT and CDR2 YYREEE (reference sequence). V was cut by 3 bases and J by 7 bases, with 10 bases left in between. CDR3 in DNA: TGTGCCAGCAGCTCGGGAACAGGCGGGGAGCTGTTTTTT. It encodes CASSSGTGGELFF.

The sample holds many counts of this clonotype. The chain employs TRBV5-1 and TRBJ2-7, with D uncertain. Germline V gene data show CDR1 as SGHRS and CDR2 as YFSETQ. The CDR3 runs 14 residues. Trimming took 5 bases from V and 6 from J, leaving 18 bases between them. The CDR3 DNA is TGCGCCAGCAGTCCGGTACCCAGTCTACGCGAGCAGTACTTC. It is translated as CASSPVPSLREQYF.

This clonotype has a count of ten or more. The J gene is TRBJ1-5, the V gene TRBV20-1, with D possibly being TRBD1 (5 bases). The ends were cut back, 1 base at V and 6 bases at J, with 13 bases in the middle. The CDR3 is 14 amino acids. Germline lookup yields CDR1 DFQATT and CDR2 SNEGSKA (reference sequence). The CDR3 bases are TGCAGTGCTAGAGTAGCGGCAGGGATTCAGCCCCAGCATTTT. Amino acid sequence: CSARVAAGIQPQHF.

This clonotype was counted only a few times. The chain is built from TRBV12-3 or TRBV12-4 and TRBJ2-2; a weak D match, TRBD2 (6 bases). This CDR3 has 12 residues. Trimming shortened V by 10 bases and J by 6 bases, and 12 bases separated the two germline ends. CDR3 amino acids: CAIWGVSGELFF. CDR3 nucleotides: TGTGCCATCTGGGGGGTATCCGGGGAGCTGTTTTTT.

This clonotype was detected once. A much larger clone differs by one base, so this may be a read error. The rearrangement links TRBV2 to TRBJ1-2; 7 positions agree with TRBD1. The CDR3 contains 13 residues. Germline-derived CDR1 and CDR2 are SNHLY and FYNNEI. CDR3 region: CVSRGTGGPGYTF. In DNA, the CDR3 is TGTGTCAGCAGGGGGACGGGGGGACCTGGCTACACCTTC.

The chain employs TRBV12-3 or TRBV12-4 and TRBJ1-4; D is uncertain. The CDR3 loop spans 14 amino acids. The V and J ends lost 6 bases and 8 bases respectively, with 16 bases between them. CDR3: CASSLMIQGEKLFF. The CDR3 DNA reads as TGTGCCAGCAGCCTAATGATACAAGGGGAAAAACTGTTTTTT.

This chain uses TRBV18 with TRBJ1-2; D not resolved. The CDR3 runs 16 residues. The V gene's germline CDR1 is KGHSH and CDR2 LQKENI. Trimming removed 0 bases at V and 3 bases at J, with 14 bases between. The DNA of the CDR3 is TGTGCCAGCTCACCACCTGCCGGACTAGCTGACTATGGCTACACCTTC. Protein: CASSPPAGLADYGYTF.

V usage is TRBV3-2 and J usage is TRBJ1-1; TRBD1, the D gene given by the table, was not confirmed from the DNA. TRBV3-2 is a documented pseudogene. CDR3 length: 14 amino acids. The DNA of the CDR3 is TGTGCCAGCAGCCAAGTGCAGGGGAGCACTGAAGCTTTCTTT. It codes for CASSQVQGSTEAFF.

This chain joins TRBV28 and TRBJ2-7; TRBD2 aligns across 11 bases. The CDR3 length is 14 residues. Per germline, CDR1 MDHEN and CDR2 SYDVKM. V shed 5 bases and J 5 bases; nucleotides not matched to a gene: 5. This chain's CDR3 is CASSLAGGTHEQYF. CDR3 nucleotides: TGTGCCAGCAGTCTAGCGGGAGGAACCCACGAGCAGTACTTC.

This clonotype was counted between two and nine times. This sequence joins TRBV19 and TRBJ2-7; TRBD2 is a possible D gene (5 bases). The germline V gene encodes CDR1 LNHDA and CDR2 SQIVND (reference sequence). Trimming shortened V by 9 bases and J by 0 bases, and 12 bases separated the two germline ends. The CDR3 has 13 residues. CDR3 amino acids: CASRRAASYEQYF. The CDR3 DNA reads TGTGCCAGCCGGCGGGCAGCCTCCTACGAGCAGTACTTC.

This clonotype showed up many times. CDR3 DNA: TGTGCCAGCAGTACTGCAGGGGTAAACATTCAGTACTTC. This gives the protein CASSTAGVNIQYF. This rearrangement joins TRBV6-6 to TRBJ2-4, with D perhaps TRBD1 (6 bases). CDR1 and CDR2 from the germline V gene are MNHNY and SVGAGI (reference sequence). The CDR3 runs to 13 residues. Trimming shortened V by 5 bases and J by 6 bases, and 11 bases separated the two germline ends.

This clonotype has ten or more counts. The chain has TRBV4-2 and TRBJ1-3; D is unclear. Trimming took off 1 base at V and 6 bases at J, with 7 bases between the two ends. The CDR3 runs 13 residues. CDR1 and CDR2 (germline): LGHNA, YNFKEQ. The CDR3 reads CASSQVEENTIYF. The CDR3 DNA reads as TGTGCCAGCAGCCAAGTTGAAGAAAACACCATATATTTT.

In this sample, this clonotype turned up many times. The chain uses TRBV18 and TRBJ1-5; D unclear. The V and J ends lost 5 bases and 4 bases respectively, with 9 bases between them. Germline V gene lookup returns CDR1 KGHSH and CDR2 LQKENI. The CDR3 totals 13 residues. The CDR3 nucleotides read TGTGCCAGCTCAGACACGTTAAATCAGCCCCAGCATTTT. Residues: CASSDTLNQPQHF.

Written as DNA, the CDR3 is TGTGCCAGCAGTTTGAGAAGAGGCACTAATGAAAAACTGTTTTTT. Translated: CASSLRRGTNEKLFF. The chain carries TRBV12-3 or TRBV12-4 and TRBJ1-4; D is undetermined. The CDR3 runs to 15 residues. V lost 3 bases and J lost 2, with 10 bases in between.

This clonotype occurred many times. The chain joins TRBV7-9 to TRBJ2-2; D is undetermined. The V end was cut by 1 base, the J end by 2 bases, with 8 bases between. This CDR3 has 15 amino acids. Germline-derived CDR1 and CDR2 are SEHNR and FQNEAQ (reference sequence). CDR3 protein: CASSLVSRNTGELFF. The CDR3 DNA reads as TGTGCCAGCAGCTTAGTCTCCAGAAACACCGGGGAGCTGTTTTTT. The full variable domain, with the rest looked up from reference TRBV7-9 and TRBJ2-2, is DTGVSQNPRHKITKRGQNVTFRCDPISEHNRLYWYRQTLGQGPEFLTYFQNEAQLEKSRLLSDRFSAERPKGSFSTLEIQRTEQGDSAMYLCASSLVSRNTGELFFGEGSRLTVL.

This chain links TRBV15 with TRBJ2-5; D remains ambiguous. The germline gives CDR1 LNHNV, CDR2 YYDKDF (reference sequence). The CDR3 is 15 residues long. V lost 6 bases and J 1 base, leaving 15 bases between the germline ends. CDR3 DNA sequence: TGTGCCACCAGTCCGACCGGACGGGCCCAAGAGACCCAGTACTTC. It codes for CATSPTGRAQETQYF.

This clonotype turned up a few times. The rearrangement joins TRBV6-2 or TRBV6-3 to TRBJ2-6; TRBD1 matches 7 bases. CDR3 length equals 14 residues. CDR1 MNHEY and CDR2 SVGEGT come from the germline V gene. V gave up 2 bases and J gave up 9 bases; unmatched junction bases: 4. This CDR3 is CASSYRGRYNVLTF. DNA of the CDR3: TGTGCCAGCAGTTACAGGGGGCGGTACAACGTCCTGACTTTC.

This clonotype has just a few counts. CDR3 loop: CASSPLQGTNEQFF. Written as DNA, the CDR3 is TGTGCCAGCTCACCCCTGCAGGGAACAAATGAGCAGTTCTTC. This chain connects TRBV18 to TRBJ2-1, with D possibly TRBD1 on 5 matching bases. The CDR3 is made up of 14 amino acids. The germline V gene has CDR1 KGHSH and CDR2 LQKENI. The germline V and J ends were trimmed by 3 bases and 7 bases, with 13 bases remaining between them.

There are many counts of this clonotype. The V gene is TRBV30, the J gene TRBJ1-1; no clear D. In germline, CDR1 is GTSNPN, CDR2 SVGIG (reference sequence). This CDR3 has 12 residues. With 2 bases removed from V and 3 bases from J, the gap between germline ends came to 7 bases. The CDR3 region has the DNA TGTGCCTGGAGTTTCTGGGACACTGAAGCTTTCTTT. Translation: CAWSFWDTEAFF.

This clonotype was picked up a small number of times. This chain uses TRBV29-1 with TRBJ1-4; 8 bases map to TRBD1. V lost 4 bases and J lost 0; bases outside the gene matches: 10. Germline CDR1 SQVTM, CDR2 ANQGSEA. The CDR3 extends over 17 amino acids. The CDR3 sequence: CSVGTGIRGATNEKLFF. CDR3 bases: TGCAGCGTTGGGACAGGGATTCGGGGGGCAACTAATGAAAAACTGTTTTTT.

This clonotype was detected many times. The V and J genes are TRBV12-5 and TRBJ2-1; D gene ambiguous. The length of the CDR3 is 14 residues. Trimming took 8 bases from V and 0 from J, leaving 11 bases between them. From germline, CDR1 is LGHNT and CDR2 FRNRAP. CDR3 in DNA: TGTGCTAGTAGGCCTGCCCGCTCCTACAATGAGCAGTTCTTC. The encoded protein is CASRPARSYNEQFF.

The V gene is TRBV30, the J gene TRBJ1-5, with a weak D call TRBD1 (5 bases). This CDR3 spans 16 amino acids. Trimming shortened V by 0 bases and J by 0 bases, and 12 bases separated the two germline ends. Germline loops: CDR1 GTSNPN, CDR2 SVGIG (reference sequence). The CDR3 here is CAWSVRGRTSNQPQHF. The CDR3 bases are TGTGCCTGGAGTGTACGGGGCAGGACTAGCAATCAGCCCCAGCATTTT.